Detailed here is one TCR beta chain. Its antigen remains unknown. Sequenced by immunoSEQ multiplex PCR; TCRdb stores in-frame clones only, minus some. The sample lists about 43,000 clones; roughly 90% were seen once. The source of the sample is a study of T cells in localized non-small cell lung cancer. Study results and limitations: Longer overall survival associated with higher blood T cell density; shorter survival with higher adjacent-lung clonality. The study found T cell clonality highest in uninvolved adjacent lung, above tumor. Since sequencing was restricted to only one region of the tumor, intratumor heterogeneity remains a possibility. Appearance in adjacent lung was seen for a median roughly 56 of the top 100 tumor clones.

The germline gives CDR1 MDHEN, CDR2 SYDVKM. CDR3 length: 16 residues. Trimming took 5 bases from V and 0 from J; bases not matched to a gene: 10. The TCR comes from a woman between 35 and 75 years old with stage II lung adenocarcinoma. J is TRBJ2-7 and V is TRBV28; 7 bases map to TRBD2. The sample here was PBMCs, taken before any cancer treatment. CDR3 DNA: TGTGCCAGCAGTGTCCCTTTTAGCGGGCTCTCCTACGAGCAGTACTTC. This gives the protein CASSVPFSGLSYEQYF. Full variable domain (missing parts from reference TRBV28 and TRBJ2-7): DVKVTQSSRYLVKRTGEKVFLECVQDMDHENMFWYRQDPGLGLRLIYFSYDVKMKEKGDIPEGYSVSREKKERFSLILESASTNQTSMYLCASSVPFSGLSYEQYFGPGTRLTVT.